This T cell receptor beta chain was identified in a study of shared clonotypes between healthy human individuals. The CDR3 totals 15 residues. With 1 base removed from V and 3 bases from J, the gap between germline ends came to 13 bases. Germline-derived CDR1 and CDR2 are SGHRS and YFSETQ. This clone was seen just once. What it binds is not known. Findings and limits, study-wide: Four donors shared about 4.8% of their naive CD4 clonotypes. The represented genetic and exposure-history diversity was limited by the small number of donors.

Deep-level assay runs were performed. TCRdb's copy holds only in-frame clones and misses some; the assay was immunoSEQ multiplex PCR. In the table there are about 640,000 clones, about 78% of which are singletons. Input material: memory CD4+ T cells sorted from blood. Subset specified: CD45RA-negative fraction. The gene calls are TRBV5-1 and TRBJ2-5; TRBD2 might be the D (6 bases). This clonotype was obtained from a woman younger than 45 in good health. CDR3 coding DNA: TGCGCCAGCAGCTTGTACCAGCGGGCCGAAGAGACCCAGTACTTC. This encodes CASSLYQRAEETQYF.